The entry that follows covers one T cell receptor (beta chain) sequence. The data originate from a study of shared clonotypes between healthy human individuals. Trimming shortened V by 6 bases and J by 1 base, and 9 bases separated the two germline ends. There are 13 residues in the CDR3. Germline V gene data show CDR1 as SGHAT and CDR2 as FQNNGV. At deep level, the assay was performed. Sequencing used immunoSEQ multiplex PCR; TCRdb keeps in-frame clones, though not all of them. This sample has more than 2,000,000 clones, with 90% to 95% found just once. Sequencing was done on a sample of naive CD4+ T cells from PBMCs. Subset here: CD45RA+ positively selected. This sequence originates from a man aged 18 to 30 in good health. Some clones in this sample may be carry-over from other donors' samples. The chain is built from TRBV11-2 and TRBJ1-1; weak D call: TRBD1 (5 bases). The CDR3 DNA reads TGTGCCAGCAGTGGGGCGGCGAACACTGAAGCTTTCTTT. It yields the protein CASSGAANTEAFF. Combining the CDR3 with reference TRBV11-2 and TRBJ1-1 gives the whole variable domain EAGVAQSPRYKIIEKRQSVAFWCNPISGHATLYWYQQILGQGPKLLIQFQNNGVVDDSQLPKDRFSAERLKGVDSTLKIQPAKLEDSAVYLCASSGAANTEAFFGQGTRLTVV.